Below are 4 T cell receptor beta chains sequenced from a single sample in a study of shared clonotypes between healthy human individuals. Generated by immunoSEQ multiplex PCR, the TCRdb table keeps only in-frame clones and is missing some. The table has 2.3 million or so clones, just over 90% seen once; the top ten hold about 0.39%. Sequenced material: naive CD4+ T cells from PBMCs. The subset here: CD45RA+ positively selected. Receptors were obtained from a man between 18 and 35 years old in good health. Some clones in this sample may be carry-over from other donors' samples.

V is TRBV6-1 and J is TRBJ2-7; D not resolved. CDR1 and CDR2 (germline): MNHNS, SASEGT. V lost 5 bases to trimming and J lost 0 bases, with 11 bases between them. The CDR3 has 14 residues. This chain's CDR3 is CASSQPGDSYEQYF. The CDR3 coding sequence is TGTGCCAGCAGTCAACCTGGGGACTCCTACGAGCAGTACTTC.

V is TRBV27 and J is TRBJ2-3; 7 bases are shared with TRBD2. Trimming took 2 bases from V and 5 from J; bases not matched to a gene: 7. This CDR3 contains 15 residues. Germline CDR1 reads MNHEY; CDR2 reads SMNVEV (reference sequence). The CDR3 sequence is CASSLEGGPGDTQYF. As DNA, the CDR3 is TGTGCCAGCAGTTTAGAGGGAGGGCCGGGAGATACGCAGTATTTT.

Turning to this clone: Other nucleotide sequences in the sample specify the same CDR3. This sequence joins TRBV7-3 and TRBJ2-6; D is unclear. V shed 2 bases and J shed 1 base, with 6 bases lying between them. The CDR3 is 15 amino acids. CDR1 SGHTA and CDR2 FQGTGA come from the germline V gene. The CDR3 DNA is TGTGCCAGCAGCTTAGGAGTTTCTGGGGCCAACGTCCTGACTTTC. Encoded protein: CASSLGVSGANVLTF.

About this clone: At the DNA level, this CDR3 is encoded by other sequences in the same sample as well. The CDR3 DNA reads as TGTGCCTGGAGTGGGGGCCTCACCGGGGAGCTGTTTTTT. Translating it yields CAWSGGLTGELFF. This chain joins TRBV30 and TRBJ2-2; perhaps TRBD1 as D (5 bases). The CDR3 length is 13 residues. Germline V gives CDR1 GTSNPN, CDR2 SVGIG (reference sequence). Trimming cost V 1 base and J 4 bases, with 7 bases left between them. Full variable domain (missing parts from reference TRBV30 and TRBJ2-2): SQTIHQWPATLVQPVGSPLSLECTVEGTSNPNLYWYRQAAGRGLQLLFYSVGIGQISSEVPQNLSASRPQDRQFILSSKKLLLSDSGFYLCAWSGGLTGELFFGEGSRLTVL.